Below are 3 T cell receptor beta chains sequenced from a single sample in a study of blood T cell repertoires in COVID-19. Produced via immunoSEQ multiplex PCR; TCRdb's table is partial and in-frame only. The sample yields 240,000 or so clones, 86% seen once. The sample taken for sequencing was peripheral blood. Receptors were obtained from a man older than 75 with acute or convalescent COVID-19.

The chain joins TRBV19 to TRBJ2-1, with TRBD2 matching over 15 bases. Per germline, CDR1 LNHDA and CDR2 SQIVND (reference sequence). The CDR3 covers 19 residues. V lost 2 bases to trimming and J lost 0 bases; unmatched junction nucleotides: 5. CDR3 in amino acids: CASSILGLAGGSSYNEQFF. In nucleotides, the CDR3 is TGTGCCAGTAGTATACTAGGACTAGCGGGGGGGAGCTCCTACAATGAGCAGTTCTTC.

This clone was counted between two and nine times. The V and J genes are TRBV28 and TRBJ1-5, with 10 bases aligning to TRBD1. The ends lost 4 bases at V and 5 bases at J; junction bases unmatched: 5. Germline-derived CDR1 and CDR2 are MDHEN and SYDVKM. The CDR3 runs to 15 residues. The CDR3 here is CASSSPGTGDQPQHF. The CDR3 DNA follows: TGTGCCAGCAGTTCCCCCGGGACAGGGGATCAGCCCCAGCATTTT. The full variable domain, completed using reference TRBV28 and TRBJ1-5, is DVKVTQSSRYLVKRTGEKVFLECVQDMDHENMFWYRQDPGLGLRLIYFSYDVKMKEKGDIPEGYSVSREKKERFSLILESASTNQTSMYLCASSSPGTGDQPQHFGDGTRLSIL.

This chain connects TRBV23-1 to TRBJ1-1; D gene unclear. TRBV23-1 is reported as an ORF; its role is uncertain. The CDR3 contains 13 residues. Trimming shortened V by 3 bases and J by 1 base, and 6 bases separated the two germline ends. This CDR3 reads CASSQSKNTEAFF. CDR3 nucleotide sequence: TGCGCCAGCAGTCAGTCTAAGAACACTGAAGCTTTCTTT.